These 22 T cell receptor beta chains share one sample of origin, sequenced in a study of immune evolution from preneoplasia to lung adenocarcinoma. Generated by immunoSEQ multiplex PCR, the TCRdb table keeps only in-frame clones and is missing some. Seen here are 30,000 to 45,000 clones, 74% observed once, and the top ten hold under 7.5%. Sequenced material: FFPE invasive lung adenocarcinoma tissue. All receptors derive from a person in their sixties with lung adenocarcinoma.

The CDR3 coding sequence is TGCGCCAGCACCATAGCGGAGGGGTCCTACAATGAGCAGTTCTTC. This sequence encodes CASTIAEGSYNEQFF. The rearrangement links TRBV4-1 to TRBJ2-1, with D possibly being TRBD2 (6 bases). CDR3 length: 15 residues. The germline gives CDR1 MGHRA, CDR2 YSYEKL. V lost 7 bases and J 1 base, leaving 14 bases between the germline ends.

This clone was counted a few times. This rearrangement joins TRBV6-5 to TRBJ1-2; tentatively, D is TRBD1 (5 bases). This CDR3 is 15 amino acids long. From germline, CDR1 is MNHEY and CDR2 SVGAGI. Trimming pared 2 bases from V and 0 bases from J, leaving 10 bases between. The CDR3 protein is CASSYGAGANYGYTF. The CDR3 nucleotides are TGTGCCAGCAGTTACGGGGCAGGAGCTAACTATGGCTACACCTTC.

This clone is labeled as medium-sized. In the same sample, other DNA sequences code for this CDR3. The chain uses TRBV7-8 and TRBJ2-6; 8 bases line up with TRBD2. Germline V gene lookup returns CDR1 SGHVS and CDR2 FQNEAQ. The CDR3 runs 18 residues. V shed 1 base, J shed 0 bases, and the junction held 5 bases outside the gene matches. The CDR3 loop is CASSLVGLDFSGANVLTF. CDR3 nucleotide sequence: TGTGCCAGCAGCTTAGTGGGACTAGACTTCTCTGGGGCCAACGTCCTGACTTTC.

The chain has TRBV2 and TRBJ1-1; no definite D call. Trimming shortened V by 7 bases and J by 2 bases, and 8 bases separated the two germline ends. The CDR3 totals 12 residues. CDR1 is SNHLY, CDR2 FYNNEI, per germline. The chain's CDR3 is CASTEDNTEAFF. The DNA of the CDR3 is TGTGCCAGCACGGAGGATAACACTGAAGCTTTCTTT.

V is TRBV7-9 and J is TRBJ2-3; no reliable D call. Trimming removed 2 bases at V and 3 bases at J, with 9 bases between. Germline CDR1 and CDR2: SEHNR and FQNEAQ (reference sequence). The CDR3 is made up of 14 amino acids. The CDR3 here is CASSLSQSTDTQYF. CDR3 bases: TGTGCCAGCAGCTTATCCCAGAGTACAGATACGCAGTATTTT. The full variable domain, in which reference TRBV7-9 and TRBJ2-3 provide the parts outside the CDR3, is DTGVSQNPRHKITKRGQNVTFRCDPISEHNRLYWYRQTLGQGPEFLTYFQNEAQLEKSRLLSDRFSAERPKGSFSTLEIQRTEQGDSAMYLCASSLSQSTDTQYFGPGTRLTVL.

The gene calls are TRBV2 and TRBJ2-1; 12 positions agree with TRBD2. Looked up from germline, CDR1 is SNHLY and CDR2 is FYNNEI. Unmatched junction bases numbered 13, after V lost 3 bases and J lost 7 bases. This CDR3 contains 18 residues. CDR3 nucleotides: TGTGCCAGCAGTGAGTGGACTAGCGGGATTGGGGTGGAGAATGAGCAGTTCTTC. Its protein is CASSEWTSGIGVENEQFF.

This chain joins TRBV28 and TRBJ2-1, with D unresolved. V lost 4 bases and J 8 bases, leaving 9 bases between the germline ends. Germline CDR1 reads MDHEN; CDR2 reads SYDVKM. The CDR3 is made up of 12 amino acids. The CDR3 reads CASSYVTDEQFF. The CDR3, as DNA: TGTGCCAGCAGTTACGTAACGGATGAGCAGTTCTTC.

This clone was found a few times. The V gene is TRBV7-9, the J gene TRBJ2-7; D is unresolved. Germline assignment: CDR1 SEHNR and CDR2 FQNEAQ (reference sequence). V was pared by 5 bases and J by 2 bases, with 4 bases between. The length of the CDR3 is 11 residues. This chain's CDR3 is CASSKTYEQYF. The CDR3 DNA is TGTGCCAGCAGCAAGACCTACGAGCAGTACTTC.

In its sample, this clone was seen a few times. V gene TRBV30 combines with J gene TRBJ1-5, with D hard to call. There are 15 residues in the CDR3. Trimming stripped 2 bases from V and 0 bases from J, with 11 bases between. Looked up from germline, CDR1 is GTSNPN and CDR2 is SVGIG (reference sequence). The CDR3 sequence is CAWSRRPSSNQPQHF. CDR3 nucleotide sequence: TGTGCCTGGAGTCGTCGACCGTCTAGCAATCAGCCCCAGCATTTT.

This chain joins TRBV6-6 and TRBJ1-4, with 8 bases identical to TRBD1. The CDR3 totals 14 residues. Unmatched junction bases numbered 7, after V lost 6 bases and J lost 7 bases. Per germline, CDR1 MNHNY and CDR2 SVGAGI (reference sequence). The CDR3 DNA sequence: TGTGCCAGCAGCTTTGGACAGGGCCGTGAAAAACTGTTTTTT. Protein: CASSFGQGREKLFF.

V usage is TRBV11-2 and J usage is TRBJ1-2; TRBD1 is a possible D gene (5 bases). CDR1 and CDR2 (germline): SGHAT, FQNNGV. Trimming removed 5 bases at V and 2 bases at J, with 12 bases between. The CDR3 spans 14 residues. CDR3 DNA: TGTGCCAGCAGCCCCGACGGGGGGAACTATGGCTACACCTTC. This gives the protein CASSPDGGNYGYTF. The full variable domain, in which reference TRBV11-2 and TRBJ1-2 provide the parts outside the CDR3, is EAGVAQSPRYKIIEKRQSVAFWCNPISGHATLYWYQQILGQGPKLLIQFQNNGVVDDSQLPKDRFSAERLKGVDSTLKIQPAKLEDSAVYLCASSPDGGNYGYTFGSGTRLTVV.

The V gene is TRBV7-2, the J gene TRBJ2-3; D remains ambiguous. The CDR3 contains 15 residues. The V end lost 3 bases, the J end lost 4 bases, and 14 bases lay between the germline ends. Germline CDR1 and CDR2: SGHTA and FQGNSA. The CDR3 bases are TGTGCCAGCAGCTTTAATCTAGTTGGGGCAGATACGCAGTATTTT. This sequence encodes CASSFNLVGADTQYF.

The sample holds a few counts of this clone. The V call is TRBV29-1, the J call TRBJ1-1, with a tentative D call TRBD1 (5 bases). Germline CDR1 reads SQVTM; CDR2 reads ANQGSEA. This CDR3 has 14 residues. Deletions cut 3 bases from V and 5 bases from J, with 16 bases between. CDR3 region: CSVEKGRGGTEAFF. DNA of the CDR3: TGCAGCGTTGAGAAGGGTAGGGGAGGAACTGAAGCTTTCTTT. The whole variable domain, filled in from reference TRBV29-1 and TRBJ1-1, reads SAVISQKPSRDICQRGTSLTIQCQVDSQVTMMFWYRQQPGQSLTLIATANQGSEATYESGFVIDKFPISRPNLTFSTLTVSNMSPEDSSIYLCSVEKGRGGTEAFFGQGTRLTVV.

This clone showed up just a few times. V usage is TRBV7-9 and J usage is TRBJ1-1; D might be TRBD1 (6 bases). V lost 7 bases and J 1 base, leaving 16 bases between the germline ends. Germline CDR1 is SEHNR and CDR2 is FQNEAQ (reference sequence). The CDR3 spans 15 residues. The CDR3 reads CASTRAGQRNTEAFF. Written as DNA, the CDR3 is TGTGCCAGCACCAGAGCAGGACAGAGGAACACTGAAGCTTTCTTT.

The V and J genes are TRBV30 and TRBJ1-5; D is possibly TRBD1 (5 bases). Deletions cut 2 bases from V and 5 bases from J, with 10 bases between. CDR1 GTSNPN and CDR2 SVGIG come from the germline V gene (reference sequence). The CDR3 contains 13 residues. CDR3 coding DNA: TGTGCCTGGAGTCGGCAGGGAGATCAGCCCCAGCATTTT. Translating it yields CAWSRQGDQPQHF.

The gene calls are TRBV2 and TRBJ1-2, with a weak D call TRBD1 (5 bases). Trimming cost V 1 base and J 0 bases, with 15 bases left between them. The CDR3 is 17 residues long. Germline lookup yields CDR1 SNHLY and CDR2 FYNNEI. CDR3 sequence (DNA): TGTGCCAGCAGTGAAGGTCTACCAGGGAACTCTAACTATGGCTACACCTTC. This gives the protein CASSEGLPGNSNYGYTF.

V usage is TRBV5-1 and J usage is TRBJ2-1, with TRBD2 matching over 12 bases. Germline CDR1 SGHRS, CDR2 YFSETQ. Germline trimming cut 0 bases from V and 6 bases from J; bases unmatched to any gene: 4. CDR3 length: 16 residues. CDR3 nucleotides: TGCGCCAGCAGCTTGGGTGGGACTAGCGGGCTCAATGAGCAGTTCTTC. This sequence encodes CASSLGGTSGLNEQFF.

This chain joins TRBV6-5 and TRBJ1-3, with D possibly matching TRBD1 (6 bases). This CDR3 contains 15 residues. Per the germline V gene, CDR1 is MNHEY and CDR2 is SVGAGI. V was shortened by 5 bases and J by 4 bases, with 15 bases between the two germline ends. CDR3 DNA: TGTGCCAGCAGTAGAGGGTCAGGGGCCGGAAACACCATATATTTT. It specifies CASSRGSGAGNTIYF.

The rearrangement uses TRBV15 and TRBJ1-2; TRBD1 matches at 8 bases. This CDR3 contains 15 residues. V dropped 1 base and J dropped 8; count of bases not matched to a gene: 9. CDR1 LNHNV and CDR2 YYDKDF come from the germline V gene (reference sequence). CDR3 in amino acids: CATSRGPGTGQGYTF. DNA of the CDR3: TGTGCCACCAGCAGAGGACCCGGGACAGGCCAGGGCTACACCTTC.

The chain is built from TRBV7-8 and TRBJ2-3; D is possibly TRBD2 (7 bases). The length of the CDR3 is 17 residues. Trimming removed 8 bases at V and 0 bases at J, with 21 bases between. CDR1 SGHVS and CDR2 FQNEAQ come from the germline V gene. CDR3 DNA: TGTGCCAGCTTTCCCCAAACGGCGGGGGCTAGCACAGATACGCAGTATTTT. Amino acids: CASFPQTAGASTDTQYF.

This clone has more than one count but fewer than ten. The DNA of the CDR3 is TGTGCCAGTAGTACCCCCAGGGATGGCTACACCTTC. This codes for CASSTPRDGYTF. The V gene is TRBV19, the J gene TRBJ1-2, with a weak D call TRBD1 (5 bases). The CDR3 is made up of 12 amino acids. Germline-derived CDR1 and CDR2 are LNHDA and SQIVND (reference sequence). Trimming pared 4 bases from V and 6 bases from J, leaving 9 bases between.

The chain is built from TRBV28 and TRBJ2-2; perhaps TRBD2 as D (6 bases). This CDR3 region has 13 residues. Trimming took 10 bases from V and 0 from J, leaving 9 bases between them. Germline CDR1 and CDR2: MDHEN and SYDVKM. CDR3 residues: CATGGANTGELFF. The CDR3 bases are TGTGCCACCGGGGGAGCGAACACCGGGGAGCTGTTTTTT.